Listed below are T cell receptor beta chains from one sample, sequenced in a study of chemoradiotherapy in HPV16-positive cancers. The protocol was immunoSEQ multiplex PCR, while the TCRdb copy is restricted to in-frame clones and leaves out a portion. The table shows 870 or so clones, with 90% occurring only once. Material: tumor tissue, obtained from a patient who underwent chemoradiotherapy. The receptors originated from a human donor with HPV-associated anogenital cancer. Both conserved end residues are part of each CDR3. Each record gives: D gene, clone size, J gene, V gene, CDR3 DNA, CDR3 protein. A D gene is named only where the DNA matches it firmly. A clone size is listed for some rows: how often the clone was seen (once, few, many), or a class if it is expanded.

D gene: .
clone size: once
J gene: TRBJ2-5
V gene: TRBV30
CDR3 DNA: TGTGCCTGGAGTGTACGTAGACCAAAAGAGACCCAGTACTTC
CDR3 protein: CAWSVRRPKETQYF

D gene: TRBD1
clone size: .
J gene: TRBJ2-3
V gene: TRBV29-1
CDR3 DNA: TGCAGCGTCGAAGGGGAGACAGGGACGACAGATACGCAGTATTTT
CDR3 protein: CSVEGETGTTDTQYF

D gene: .
clone size: .
J gene: TRBJ2-2
V gene: TRBV30
CDR3 DNA: TGTGCCTGGAGACCGGCGCAGAACACCGGGGAGCTGTTTTTT
CDR3 protein: CAWRPAQNTGELFF

D gene: TRBD1
clone size: .
J gene: TRBJ2-2
V gene: TRBV7-9
CDR3 DNA: TGTGCCAGCAGCTCAGAGACAGGGAGGGAGCTGTTTTTT
CDR3 protein: CASSSETGRELFF

D gene: .
clone size: .
J gene: TRBJ2-3
V gene: TRBV19
CDR3 DNA: TGTGCCAGTAGTAACGAGGTCGGCGGACCCACAGATACGCAGTATTTT
CDR3 protein: CASSNEVGGPTDTQYF

D gene: .
clone size: .
J gene: TRBJ1-2
V gene: TRBV7-2
CDR3 DNA: TGTGCCAGCAGCTTGTTCAGGGCGAACTATGGCTACACCTTC
CDR3 protein: CASSLFRANYGYTF

D gene: .
clone size: .
J gene: TRBJ2-7
V gene: TRBV9
CDR3 DNA: TGTGCCAGCAGCGTAGGACCGGGGAGGGAGCAGTACTTC
CDR3 protein: CASSVGPGREQYF

D gene: .
clone size: .
J gene: TRBJ1-1
V gene: TRBV29-1
CDR3 DNA: TGCAGCGTTGAGAGTCAGGGAAACACTGAAGCTTTCTTT
CDR3 protein: CSVESQGNTEAFF

D gene: .
clone size: .
J gene: TRBJ1-2
V gene: TRBV14
CDR3 DNA: TGTGCCAGCAGCCAAGAAATTGGGAGACAGCCGCCGTATGGCTACACCTTC
CDR3 protein: CASSQEIGRQPPYGYTF

D gene: .
clone size: .
J gene: TRBJ2-7
V gene: TRBV21-1
CDR3 DNA: TGTGCCAGCAGCAAAGGGGTTAGCGGGAGGGCTCACGAGCAGTACTTC
CDR3 protein: CASSKGVSGRAHEQYF

D gene: TRBD1
clone size: .
J gene: TRBJ2-2
V gene: TRBV2
CDR3 DNA: TGTGCCAGCAGGGACAGGGGCGGGGAGCTGTTTTTT
CDR3 protein: CASRDRGGELFF

D gene: .
clone size: .
J gene: TRBJ2-3
V gene: TRBV28
CDR3 DNA: TGTGCCAGCAGTGGGACACCTCCTAGCACAGATACGCAGTATTTT
CDR3 protein: CASSGTPPSTDTQYF

D gene: TRBD1
clone size: .
J gene: TRBJ2-7
V gene: TRBV5-5
CDR3 DNA: TGTGCCAGCAGCCTACTACCCGGGACAGGGGTATACGAGCAGTACTTC
CDR3 protein: CASSLLPGTGVYEQYF

D gene: .
clone size: .
J gene: TRBJ1-1
V gene: TRBV9
CDR3 DNA: TGTGCCAGCAGCGTTGACAGCATGAACACTGAAGCTTTCTTT
CDR3 protein: CASSVDSMNTEAFF

D gene: .
clone size: .
J gene: TRBJ1-2
V gene: TRBV29-1
CDR3 DNA: TGCAGCGCAGCACAGTCTAACTATGGCTACACCTTC
CDR3 protein: CSAAQSNYGYTF

D gene: .
clone size: .
J gene: TRBJ2-3
V gene: TRBV28
CDR3 DNA: TGTGCCAGCAGTTTAGAAGAGCTGGGGGCTAGCACAGATACGCAGTATTTT
CDR3 protein: CASSLEELGASTDTQYF

D gene: .
clone size: .
J gene: TRBJ1-1
V gene: TRBV29-1
CDR3 DNA: TGCAGCGTTTCCCGTCAGCGATTGAACACTGAAGCTTTCTTT
CDR3 protein: CSVSRQRLNTEAFF

D gene: .
clone size: .
J gene: TRBJ1-3
V gene: TRBV10-3
CDR3 DNA: TGTGCCATCAGTGTAGGCAGGAGCTCTGGAAACACCATATATTTT
CDR3 protein: CAISVGRSSGNTIYF

D gene: .
clone size: .
J gene: TRBJ1-1
V gene: TRBV7-9
CDR3 DNA: TGTGCCAGCAGCTTTGGGGACGACACTGAAGCTTTCTTT
CDR3 protein: CASSFGDDTEAFF

D gene: TRBD1
clone size: .
J gene: TRBJ1-2
V gene: TRBV7-9
CDR3 DNA: TGTGCCAGCAGCTTAGCAGGGGGCGACTATGGCTACACCTTC
CDR3 protein: CASSLAGGDYGYTF

D gene: TRBD2
clone size: .
J gene: TRBJ2-3
V gene: TRBV5-4
CDR3 DNA: TGTGCCAGCAGCCCCCTTTTAGCGGGAGAACCAGATACGCAGTATTTT
CDR3 protein: CASSPLLAGEPDTQYF

D gene: .
clone size: .
J gene: TRBJ2-1
V gene: TRBV9
CDR3 DNA: TGTGCCAGCAGCGTAGACGTGGGAGCCTACAATGAGCAGTTCTTC
CDR3 protein: CASSVDVGAYNEQFF

D gene: .
clone size: .
J gene: TRBJ2-7
V gene: TRBV5-6
CDR3 DNA: TGTGCCAGCAGCTTGGTCGGAATCGCCCACGAGCAGTACTTC
CDR3 protein: CASSLVGIAHEQYF

D gene: TRBD1
clone size: .
J gene: TRBJ1-4
V gene: TRBV7-3
CDR3 DNA: TGTGCCAGCAGCTCAGCTCGACAGGGAACTAATGAAAAACTGTTTTTT
CDR3 protein: CASSSARQGTNEKLFF

D gene: TRBD2
clone size: .
J gene: TRBJ2-7
V gene: TRBV7-8
CDR3 DNA: TGTGCCAGCAGCGCTACTCCAAACGCGAGACTAGCGGGAGTCAACGAGCAGTACTTC
CDR3 protein: CASSATPNARLAGVNEQYF

D gene: TRBD2
clone size: .
J gene: TRBJ2-1
V gene: TRBV11-2
CDR3 DNA: TGTGCCAGCAAAACTAGCGGGGGGGCCTACAATGAGCAGTTCTTC
CDR3 protein: CASKTSGGAYNEQFF

D gene: .
clone size: few
J gene: TRBJ1-5
V gene: TRBV9
CDR3 DNA: TGTGCCAGCAGCGTATCAGGATCGGGCAATCAGCCCCAGCATTTT
CDR3 protein: CASSVSGSGNQPQHF

D gene: TRBD2
clone size: .
J gene: TRBJ2-7
V gene: TRBV4-2
CDR3 DNA: TGTGCCAGCAGCCAAGATACAAGCGGGAGTCTCCCCTACGAGCAGTACTTC
CDR3 protein: CASSQDTSGSLPYEQYF

D gene: TRBD1
clone size: .
J gene: TRBJ1-4
V gene: TRBV5-1
CDR3 DNA: TGCGCCAGCAGCCCGATGGGACAGGGGGCAACTAATGAAAAACTGTTTTTT
CDR3 protein: CASSPMGQGATNEKLFF

D gene: .
clone size: once
J gene: TRBJ1-6
V gene: TRBV5-1
CDR3 DNA: TGCGCCAGCAGCATCCAGGGACTATCTAATTCACCCCTCCACTTT
CDR3 protein: CASSIQGLSNSPLHF

D gene: .
clone size: .
J gene: TRBJ1-4
V gene: TRBV6-5
CDR3 DNA: TGTGCCAGCAGATACCCCGGGGGGGAAAAACTGTTTTTT
CDR3 protein: CASRYPGGEKLFF

D gene: .
clone size: .
J gene: TRBJ1-4
V gene: TRBV7-3
CDR3 DNA: TGTGCCAGCAGCTTGGGATGGGTCAGGGTAGATGAAAAACTGTTTTTT
CDR3 protein: CASSLGWVRVDEKLFF

D gene: .
clone size: .
J gene: TRBJ2-7
V gene: TRBV7-6
CDR3 DNA: TGTGCCAGCAGCCGCGAGATTCAGGGGGAGCAGTACTTC
CDR3 protein: CASSREIQGEQYF

D gene: TRBD2
clone size: once
J gene: TRBJ2-7
V gene: TRBV7-2
CDR3 DNA: TGTGCCAGCAGCTTAGACCCGTCCGGCGGGGAGGGCTACTTC
CDR3 protein: CASSLDPSGGEGYF

D gene: TRBD1
clone size: .
J gene: TRBJ2-7
V gene: TRBV6-1
CDR3 DNA: TGTGCCACCCTACTGTGGACAGGGGGCCCGATCGAGCAGTACTTC
CDR3 protein: CATLLWTGGPIEQYF

D gene: TRBD1
clone size: .
J gene: TRBJ2-7
V gene: TRBV6-5
CDR3 DNA: TGTGCCAGCAGTTACTCGAGGGCAGGGGGCTACGAGCAGTACTTC
CDR3 protein: CASSYSRAGGYEQYF

D gene: .
clone size: .
J gene: TRBJ1-1
V gene: TRBV5-4
CDR3 DNA: TGTGCCAGCAGCTTGACGGGAAACACTGAAGCTTTCTTT
CDR3 protein: CASSLTGNTEAFF

D gene: .
clone size: .
J gene: TRBJ1-5
V gene: TRBV19
CDR3 DNA: TGTGCCAGTAGTATAGATCAATGGCAGGGACAGCCCCAGCATTTT
CDR3 protein: CASSIDQWQGQPQHF

D gene: TRBD2
clone size: .
J gene: TRBJ2-1
V gene: TRBV4-1
CDR3 DNA: TGCGCCAGCAGTATCGAGCGGGGTATTCCCGACAATGAGCAGTTCTTC
CDR3 protein: CASSIERGIPDNEQFF

D gene: TRBD1
clone size: .
J gene: TRBJ1-1
V gene: TRBV4-1
CDR3 DNA: TGCGCCAGCAGCGGCATTTACGACCGGGACAGGGTGAACACTGAAGCTTTCTTT
CDR3 protein: CASSGIYDRDRVNTEAFF

D gene: .
clone size: .
J gene: TRBJ2-1
V gene: TRBV7-9
CDR3 DNA: TGTGCCAGCATACAGGCCCCCTACAATGAGCAGTTCTTC
CDR3 protein: CASIQAPYNEQFF

D gene: TRBD1
clone size: once
J gene: TRBJ1-4
V gene: TRBV19
CDR3 DNA: TGTGCCAGTAGTTTGGGACAGGTTCTCCGCCAGGGAAAACTGTTTTTT
CDR3 protein: CASSLGQVLRQGKLFF

D gene: TRBD1
clone size: .
J gene: TRBJ2-3
V gene: TRBV6-1
CDR3 DNA: TGTGCCAGCAGATGGACAGGGGTGTGGGATACGCAGTATTTT
CDR3 protein: CASRWTGVWDTQYF

D gene: .
clone size: .
J gene: TRBJ1-5
V gene: TRBV5-6
CDR3 DNA: TGTGCCAGCAGCCCACAAAATAGCAATCAGCCCCAGCATTTT
CDR3 protein: CASSPQNSNQPQHF

D gene: .
clone size: .
J gene: TRBJ2-7
V gene: TRBV5-5
CDR3 DNA: TGTGCCAGCAGCTTTCGGCAGGGAGACTACGAGCAGTACTTC
CDR3 protein: CASSFRQGDYEQYF

D gene: TRBD2
clone size: .
J gene: TRBJ2-7
V gene: TRBV5-1
CDR3 DNA: TGCGCCAGCGGAAACAGAGGTGGAGCGGGGGAGCAGTACTTC
CDR3 protein: CASGNRGGAGEQYF

D gene: TRBD1
clone size: .
J gene: TRBJ2-7
V gene: TRBV19
CDR3 DNA: TGTGCCAGTAGTGGGAGAGACAGGGACCCCTACGAGCAGTACTTC
CDR3 protein: CASSGRDRDPYEQYF

D gene: .
clone size: .
J gene: TRBJ2-5
V gene: TRBV5-1
CDR3 DNA: TGCGCCAGCAGCCCCCAGACTCGGAGCCAAGAGACCCAGTACTTC
CDR3 protein: CASSPQTRSQETQYF

D gene: .
clone size: .
J gene: TRBJ2-1
V gene: TRBV5-4
CDR3 DNA: TGTGCCAGCAGCGTAAATCAGGGGAATGAGCAGTTCTTC
CDR3 protein: CASSVNQGNEQFF

D gene: .
clone size: .
J gene: TRBJ1-5
V gene: TRBV29-1
CDR3 DNA: TGCAGCGTTGCACAGGGATCCAATCAGCCCCAGCATTTT
CDR3 protein: CSVAQGSNQPQHF

D gene: TRBD2
clone size: few
J gene: TRBJ2-5
V gene: TRBV7-6
CDR3 DNA: TGTGCCAGCAGTGGGACTAGCGGGAGGGCCTTGGGGGAGACCCAGTACTTC
CDR3 protein: CASSGTSGRALGETQYF

D gene: TRBD1
clone size: .
J gene: TRBJ2-1
V gene: TRBV10-3
CDR3 DNA: TGTGCCATCAAGGCCCAGGGGACAGGGGGCCTGAATGAGCAGTTCTTC
CDR3 protein: CAIKAQGTGGLNEQFF

D gene: .
clone size: .
J gene: TRBJ1-1
V gene: TRBV13
CDR3 DNA: TGTGCCAGCAGCTTAGGAACTAGGAGGGGCACTGAAGCTTTCTTT
CDR3 protein: CASSLGTRRGTEAFF

D gene: TRBD1
clone size: .
J gene: TRBJ2-5
V gene: TRBV5-5
CDR3 DNA: TGTGCCAGCAGCTTGGCTCCAACAGGGGGAATCGAGACCCAGTACTTC
CDR3 protein: CASSLAPTGGIETQYF

D gene: TRBD2
clone size: once
J gene: TRBJ2-2
V gene: TRBV2
CDR3 DNA: TGTGCCTGTATTCGGCGGGGGGGGACCGGGGAGCTGTTTTTT
CDR3 protein: CACIRRGGTGELFF